This T cell receptor beta chain was recovered during a study of a mutant IDH1 vaccine in newly diagnosed glioma. The CDR3 extends over 14 amino acids. Germline lookup yields CDR1 SGHVS and CDR2 FQNEAQ. V lost 3 bases and J 3 bases, leaving 10 bases between the germline ends. The method was immunoSEQ multiplex PCR; TCRdb's version includes in-frame clones alone and lacks a portion of them. Of about 36,000 clones in the sample, 80% were seen once. Stated time point: week 11, during vaccination. Each dose delivered 300 ug of mutant IDH1 20-mer peptide subcutaneously with imiquimod. Remarks on this clone: Antigen unknown.

This specimen was peripheral blood mononuclear cells (PBMCs), taken from a glioma patient whose treatment included an IDH1 peptide vaccine. This TCR derives from a woman in her 30s with glioma. Some clones in this sample may be carry-over from other donors' samples. The chain joins TRBV7-8 to TRBJ2-3; tentatively, D is TRBD2 (7 bases). CDR3 region: CASSFRGGTDTQYF. CDR3 bases: TGTGCCAGCAGCTTTAGGGGGGGTACAGATACGCAGTATTTT.